This T cell receptor beta chain emerged from a study of CD8 T cells in ankylosing spondylitis. Study-wide results and limits: It appeared that ankylosing spondylitis blood was characterized by a TCR beta motif of about 8 highly homologous variants. The authors reported significant enrichment of disease-linked clones in matched ankylosing spondylitis synovial fluid. There were earlier reports of some motif variants in reactive arthritis synovial fluid and blood.

CDR1 is KGHDR and CDR2 is SFDVKD in the germline V gene. The CDR3 spans 16 residues. Trimming shortened V by 8 bases and J by 0 bases, and 16 bases separated the two germline ends. Of note for this clonotype: Its antigen is not known.

MiXCR was run by TCRdb on the 5' RACE reads, yielding one entry per CDR3 protein. The top ten clones hold around a fifth of a sample with roughly 700,000 distinct CDR3 sequences, around a fifth of them seen once. This TCR was sampled from a male donor with ankylosing spondylitis. Sequencing input: blood, either unsorted or a sorted T cell fraction (not recorded which). This chain uses TRBV24-1 with TRBJ2-1; D tentatively fits TRBD1 or TRBD2 (5 bases each). The CDR3: CATNRFWGSSYNEQFF. DNA of the CDR3: TGTGCCACCAACCGATTTTGGGGGAGCTCCTACAATGAGCAGTTCTTC.